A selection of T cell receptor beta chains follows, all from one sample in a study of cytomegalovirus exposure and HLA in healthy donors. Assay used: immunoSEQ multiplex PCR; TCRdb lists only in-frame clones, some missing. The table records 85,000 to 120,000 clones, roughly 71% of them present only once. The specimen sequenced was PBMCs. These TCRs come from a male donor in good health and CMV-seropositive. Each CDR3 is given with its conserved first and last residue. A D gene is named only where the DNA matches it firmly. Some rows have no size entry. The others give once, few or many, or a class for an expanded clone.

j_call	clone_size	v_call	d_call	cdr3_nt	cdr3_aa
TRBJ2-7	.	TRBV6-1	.	TGTGCCAGCAGTGTCAGCTCCTACGAGCAGTACTTC	CASSVSSYEQYF
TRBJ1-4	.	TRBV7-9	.	TGTTCCAGCAGCTTAGATCCGCAGGAAAAACTGTTTTTT	CSSSLDPQEKLFF
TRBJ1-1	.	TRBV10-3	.	TGTGCCATCAGCGGGACATGGGACACTGAAGCTTTCTTT	CAISGTWDTEAFF
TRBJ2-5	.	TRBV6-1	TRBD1	TGTGCCAGCAGTATGGGACAGAACCAAGAGACCCAGTACTTC	CASSMGQNQETQYF
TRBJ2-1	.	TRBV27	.	TGTGCCAGCAGTTTATCGCCCCAGACAGGCGACTACAATGAGCAGTTCTTC	CASSLSPQTGDYNEQFF
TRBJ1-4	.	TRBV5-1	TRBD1	TGCGCCAGCAGCTTGACAGGGGGAACAACTAATGAAAAACTGTTTTTT	CASSLTGGTTNEKLFF
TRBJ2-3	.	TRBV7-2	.	TGTGCCAGCAGCCGAGGGCGGGTAGGTTATCGCCTCGCCGATACGCAGTATTTT	CASSRGRVGYRLADTQYF
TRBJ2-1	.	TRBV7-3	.	TGTGCCAGCAGCTTAATAGGGGGCTCCTACAATGAGCAGTTCTTC	CASSLIGGSYNEQFF
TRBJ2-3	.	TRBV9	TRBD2	TGTGCCAGCAGCGTAGTCCCTTTAGCGGGAGGGTCAGATACGCAGTATTTT	CASSVVPLAGGSDTQYF
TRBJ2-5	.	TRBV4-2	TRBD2	TGTGCCAGCAGCCAAGCGGGGACTAGCGGGAGGGCTGGCGAGACCCAGTACTTC	CASSQAGTSGRAGETQYF
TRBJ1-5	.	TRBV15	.	TGTGCCACCAGCAGAGATAACGGGTTGGACAATCAGCCCCAGCATTTT	CATSRDNGLDNQPQHF
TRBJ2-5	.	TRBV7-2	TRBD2	TGTGCCAGCAGCGTGGGGACTAGCGGCAAGCAAGAGACCCAGTACTTC	CASSVGTSGKQETQYF
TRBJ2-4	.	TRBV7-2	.	TGTGCCAGCAGCGGCTTCCGGGGTGGAAACATTCAGTACTTC	CASSGFRGGNIQYF
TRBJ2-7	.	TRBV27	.	TGTGCCAGCAGTTTATCTGCGAGAGGCGGACAGAAATACGAGCAGTACTTC	CASSLSARGGQKYEQYF
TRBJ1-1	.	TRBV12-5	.	TGTGCTAGTGCCCTCACGGACACTGAAGCTTTCTTT	CASALTDTEAFF
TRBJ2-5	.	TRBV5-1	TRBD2	TGCGCCAGCAGCTTGACTAGCGGGGGGTGGGAGACCCAGTACTTC	CASSLTSGGWETQYF
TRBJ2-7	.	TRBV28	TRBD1	TGTGCCAGCACCACTGTGGGACAGGGCTACGAGCAGTACTTC	CASTTVGQGYEQYF
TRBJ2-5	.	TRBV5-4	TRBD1	TGTGCCAGCAGCGGTACCGGGACAGGGGAAGAGACCCAGTACTTC	CASSGTGTGEETQYF
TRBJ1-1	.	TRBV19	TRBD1	TGTGCCAGCAGTCCGGGACAGGGTTTGAGGAACACTGAAGCTTTCTTT	CASSPGQGLRNTEAFF
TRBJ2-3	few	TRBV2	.	TGTGCCAGCAGAGACTCTAGTGATACGCAGTATTTT	CASRDSSDTQYF
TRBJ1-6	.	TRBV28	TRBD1	TGTGCCAGCAGCTATCAGGGGACAGCACAAAATTCACCCCTCCACTTT	CASSYQGTAQNSPLHF
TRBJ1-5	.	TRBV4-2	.	TGTGCCAGCAGCCAAGGGTTGGACAACTATAGCAATCAGCCCCAGCATTTT	CASSQGLDNYSNQPQHF
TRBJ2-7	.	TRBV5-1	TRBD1	TGCGCCAGCATTCCCGGACAGGGGGCCTACGAGCAGTACTTC	CASIPGQGAYEQYF
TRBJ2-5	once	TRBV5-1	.	TGCGCCAGCAGCTTGAATGAGAGGGCCGGGGAGACCCAGTACTTC	CASSLNERAGETQYF
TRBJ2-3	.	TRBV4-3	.	TGCGCCAGCAGCCACGGAGTTGGGACAGATACGCAGTATTTT	CASSHGVGTDTQYF
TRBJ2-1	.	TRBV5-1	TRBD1	TGCGCCAGCAGCTTGGATCCCTTGGGACAGGGCAGGTTGAATGAGCAGTTCTTC	CASSLDPLGQGRLNEQFF
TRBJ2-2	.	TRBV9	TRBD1	TGTGCCAGCAGCGTAGGGACAGGGGCCACCGGGGAGCTGTTTTTT	CASSVGTGATGELFF
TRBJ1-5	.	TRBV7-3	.	TGTGCCAGCAGCCATGACAGGAATCAGCCCCAGCATTTT	CASSHDRNQPQHF
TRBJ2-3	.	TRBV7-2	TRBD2	TGTGCCAGCAGCTGGAGGACTAGCGGGTCGGGAGATACGCAGTATTTT	CASSWRTSGSGDTQYF
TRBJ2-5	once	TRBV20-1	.	TGCAGTGCTTGGACTAAGCCGACCCAGTACTTC	CSAWTKPTQYF
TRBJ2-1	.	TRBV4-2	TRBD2	TGTGCCAGCAGCCAGGAGACTAGCCTCTCCTACAATGAGCAGTTCTTC	CASSQETSLSYNEQFF
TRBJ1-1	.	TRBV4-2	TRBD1	TGTGCCAGCAGCCCTTGGCGGGACAGGGAAAAAGCTTTCTTT	CASSPWRDREKAFF
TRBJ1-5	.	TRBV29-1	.	TGCAGCGTACAGGGCTTAGGGCAGCCCCAGCATTTT	CSVQGLGQPQHF
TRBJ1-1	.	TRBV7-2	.	TGTGCCAGCAGCCTCGGGACTGCGAACACTGAAGCTTTCTTT	CASSLGTANTEAFF
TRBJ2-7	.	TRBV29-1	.	TGCAGCGTTGAACGGAGCTCCTACGAGCAGTACTTC	CSVERSSYEQYF
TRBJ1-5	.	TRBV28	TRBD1	TGTGCCAGCAGCAGGACAGGGGGACGAAATCAGCCCCAGCATTTT	CASSRTGGRNQPQHF
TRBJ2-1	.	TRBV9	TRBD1	TGTGCCAGCAGCGTAGTTGGGGGACAGGGGACTTTCTCCTACAATGAGCAGTTCTTC	CASSVVGGQGTFSYNEQFF
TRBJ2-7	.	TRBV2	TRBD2	TGTGCCAGCAGTGGAGGGGGTAGCGGGACATGGGACGAGCAGTACTTC	CASSGGGSGTWDEQYF
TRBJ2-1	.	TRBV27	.	TGTGCCAGCAGTTTACCGCCCACAGACATACCCTCCTACAATGAGCAGTTCTTC	CASSLPPTDIPSYNEQFF
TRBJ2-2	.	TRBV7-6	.	TGTGCCAGCAGCTTACGCGGCAGGGCGGGGTCGAACACCGGGGAGCTGTTTTTT	CASSLRGRAGSNTGELFF
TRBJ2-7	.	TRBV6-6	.	TGTGCCAGCAGTGGGGCGCCATCCGAGCAGTACTTC	CASSGAPSEQYF